Shown below are 12 T cell receptor beta chains from a single sample sequenced in a study of siplizumab effects on memory and regulatory T cells. TCRdb keeps only in-frame clones here, not all; method: immunoSEQ multiplex PCR. The sample yields approximately 100,000 clones, roughly 94% seen once. The specimen was non-Treg CD4+ T cells sorted from blood. These receptors came from a human donor in good health.

The rearrangement uses TRBV30 and TRBJ2-7, with 11 bases that match TRBD2. The CDR3 consists of 16 residues. Germline CDR1 and CDR2: GTSNPN and SVGIG (reference sequence). With V trimmed by 0 bases and J by 2 bases, 6 bases remained unmatched. This chain's CDR3 is CAWSVRRLAGTYEQYF. The CDR3 DNA reads TGTGCCTGGAGTGTACGGCGACTAGCGGGGACCTACGAGCAGTACTTC. Based on the CDR3 plus reference TRBV30 and TRBJ2-7, the full variable domain is SQTIHQWPATLVQPVGSPLSLECTVEGTSNPNLYWYRQAAGRGLQLLFYSVGIGQISSEVPQNLSASRPQDRQFILSSKKLLLSDSGFYLCAWSVRRLAGTYEQYFGPGTRLTVT.

This rearrangement joins TRBV19 to TRBJ2-5; 11 nucleotides align to TRBD1. Germline lookup yields CDR1 LNHDA and CDR2 SQIVND (reference sequence). V lost 7 bases, J lost 5 bases, and 9 bases stayed unmatched. CDR3 length: 15 amino acids. This CDR3 is CASTSGTGGYETQYF. The CDR3, as DNA: TGTGCCAGTACCTCAGGGACAGGGGGGTATGAGACCCAGTACTTC.

The chain links TRBV14 to TRBJ2-2; D gene ambiguous. This CDR3 is 14 amino acids long. V shed 4 bases and J shed 5 bases, with 11 bases lying between them. Germline loops: CDR1 SGHDN, CDR2 FVKESK. The CDR3 here is CASSPNRQTGELFF. The CDR3 DNA is TGTGCCAGCAGCCCTAACCGTCAAACCGGGGAGCTGTTTTTT. The whole variable domain, remainder taken from reference TRBV14 and TRBJ2-2, is EAGVTQFPSHSVIEKGQTVTLRCDPISGHDNLYWYRRVMGKEIKFLLHFVKESKQDESGMPNNRFLAERTGGTYSTLKVQPAELEDSGVYFCASSPNRQTGELFFGEGSRLTVL.

This rearrangement joins TRBV29-1 to TRBJ2-1; D may be TRBD1 or TRBD2 (5 bases each). Trimming removed 6 bases from V and 5 bases from J, with 20 bases in between. The germline CDR1 and CDR2 sequences are SQVTM and ANQGSEA. This CDR3 region has 15 residues. CDR3: CSVRRGLVTDNEQFF. CDR3 coding DNA: TGCAGCGTGCGCCGGGGCCTAGTAACGGACAATGAGCAGTTCTTC.

The chain recombines TRBV2 with TRBJ2-7; possible D gene TRBD1, 6 bases. The ends were cut back, 6 bases at V and 4 bases at J, with 22 bases in the middle. The CDR3 is 16 amino acids. Germline values: CDR1 SNHLY, CDR2 FYNNEI. The CDR3, as DNA: TGTGCCAGCAGGGTCAGGGGATTGGGCGACCTATACGAGCAGTACTTC. Translation gives CASRVRGLGDLYEQYF.

A single count supports this clone. The chain couples TRBV29-1 to TRBJ2-7, with D possibly being TRBD2 (5 bases). The ends were cut back, 7 bases at V and 5 bases at J, with 18 bases in the middle. The CDR3 extends over 13 amino acids. Looked up from germline, CDR1 is SQVTM and CDR2 is ANQGSEA. As DNA, the CDR3 is TGCAGCGAGGTGGCCCGCTTTAGCGACGAGCAGTACTTC. Residues: CSEVARFSDEQYF.

V is TRBV2 and J is TRBJ1-1; 12 positions match TRBD1. CDR1 SNHLY and CDR2 FYNNEI come from the germline V gene. The V gene end was trimmed by 6 bases and the J gene end by 11 bases; junction bases not matched to a gene: 7. The CDR3 loop spans 13 amino acids. The CDR3 DNA sequence: TGTGCCAGCAGCGGGACAGGGGGCGGGGAGGCTTTCTTT. It yields the protein CASSGTGGGEAFF. Using reference TRBV2 and TRBJ1-1 for the parts outside the CDR3, the full variable domain is EPEVTQTPSHQVTQMGQEVILRCVPISNHLYFYWYRQILGQKVEFLVSFYNNEISEKSEIFDDQFSVERPDGSNFTLKIRSTKLEDSAMYFCASSGTGGGEAFFGQGTRLTVV.

The chain employs TRBV19 and TRBJ1-2; D is unclear. Trimming pared 3 bases from V and 11 bases from J, leaving 13 bases between. Germline V CDR1 and CDR2: LNHDA, SQIVND (reference sequence). CDR3 length: 12 amino acids. The CDR3 DNA reads as TGTGCCAGTAGTATCGGGGAAGCGACGTACACCTTC. It yields the protein CASSIGEATYTF.

J is TRBJ1-1 and V is TRBV28; D unclear. Per germline, CDR1 MDHEN and CDR2 SYDVKM. The CDR3 is 17 residues long. Trimming took off 1 base at V and 1 base at J, with 16 bases between the two ends. DNA of the CDR3: TGTGCCAGCAGTTTATTTGGCCGCGGGCGGACGAACACTGAAGCTTTCTTT. Translated, it gives CASSLFGRGRTNTEAFF.

This chain uses TRBV25-1 with TRBJ1-5, with TRBD1 matching 8 bases. The CDR3 runs to 15 residues. Trimming at V came to 2 bases and at J to 4 bases, leaving 4 bases not matched to a gene. The germline gives CDR1 MGHDK, CDR2 SYGVNS. CDR3 loop: CASSEGQGVNQPQHF. The CDR3 nucleotides read TGTGCCAGCAGTGAAGGACAGGGCGTAAATCAGCCCCAGCATTTT.

This clone was counted a few times. The genes are TRBV18 and TRBJ1-5; D unresolved. Trimming left V 6 bases short and J 7 bases short, with 13 bases between. Germline loops: CDR1 KGHSH, CDR2 LQKENI. The CDR3 consists of 13 residues. For the CDR3, the DNA is TGTGCCAGCTCGCACCTTGAGCGGCAGCCCCAGCATTTT. This encodes CASSHLERQPQHF.

This chain joins TRBV7-9 and TRBJ2-2, with D perhaps TRBD2 (6 bases). The germline gives CDR1 SEHNR, CDR2 FQNEAQ (reference sequence). The V and J ends lost 5 bases and 3 bases respectively, with 19 bases between them. This CDR3 comprises 17 residues. In DNA form, the CDR3 reads TGTGCCAGCAGCCCCCCACTGAGGCGGGACTACACCGGGGAGCTGTTTTTT. It is translated as CASSPPLRRDYTGELFF.